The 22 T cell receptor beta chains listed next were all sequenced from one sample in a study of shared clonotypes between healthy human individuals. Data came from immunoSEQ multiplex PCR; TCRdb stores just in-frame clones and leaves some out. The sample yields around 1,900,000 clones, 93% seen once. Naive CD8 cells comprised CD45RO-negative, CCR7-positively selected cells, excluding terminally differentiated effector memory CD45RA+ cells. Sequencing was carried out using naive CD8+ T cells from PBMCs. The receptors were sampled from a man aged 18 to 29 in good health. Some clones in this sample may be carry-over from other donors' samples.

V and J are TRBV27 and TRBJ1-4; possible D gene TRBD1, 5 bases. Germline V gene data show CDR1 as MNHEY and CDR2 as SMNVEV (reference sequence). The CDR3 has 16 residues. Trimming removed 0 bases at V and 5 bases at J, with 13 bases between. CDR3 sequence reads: CASSLSGGWSNEKLFF. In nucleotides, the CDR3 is TGTGCCAGCAGTTTATCGGGGGGTTGGTCGAATGAAAAACTGTTTTTT.

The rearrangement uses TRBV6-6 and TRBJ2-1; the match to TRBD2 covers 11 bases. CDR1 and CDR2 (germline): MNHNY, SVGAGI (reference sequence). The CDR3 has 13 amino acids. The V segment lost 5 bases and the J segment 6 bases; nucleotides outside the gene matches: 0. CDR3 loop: CASSGLAGNEQFF. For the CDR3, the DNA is TGTGCCAGCAGTGGACTAGCGGGCAATGAGCAGTTCTTC.

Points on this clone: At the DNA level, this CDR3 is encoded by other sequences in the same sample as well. For the CDR3, the DNA is TGCGCCAGCAGCCAAGATCGGGTGAGCTCCTACAATGAGCAGTTCTTC. Its protein is CASSQDRVSSYNEQFF. The V call is TRBV4-3, the J call TRBJ2-1; D gene ambiguous. CDR1 is LGHNA and CDR2 is YSLEER in the germline V gene. The V end was cut by 0 bases, the J end by 0 bases, with 9 bases between. The CDR3 is 16 residues long.

The CDR3 region has the DNA TGTGCCAGCAGTTTACCCGGGACAGGGAGCTACGGGTCCTACAATGAGCAGTTCTTC. The encoded protein is CASSLPGTGSYGSYNEQFF. V is TRBV28 and J is TRBJ2-1; TRBD1 matches at 9 bases. Germline V gene sequence: CDR1 MDHEN, CDR2 SYDVKM. After removal of 2 bases from V and 1 base from J, the junction contained 12 bases not matched to a gene. CDR3 length equals 19 residues.

The CDR3 DNA reads TGTGCCAGCAGCTCCTTGCGGGAGAGCTCCTACGAGCAGTACTTC. Protein product: CASSSLRESSYEQYF. The J gene is TRBJ2-7, the V gene TRBV5-6; TRBD2 matches at 7 bases. This CDR3 has 15 residues. CDR1 is SGHDT, CDR2 YYEEEE, per germline. Germline trimming cut 3 bases from V and 0 bases from J; bases unmatched to any gene: 6.

CDR3 residues: CASSPDPSGGYTF. In DNA, the CDR3 is TGCGCCAGCAGCCCGGACCCCTCCGGGGGCTACACCTTC. The V gene is TRBV4-3, the J gene TRBJ1-2; D is unclear. The germline CDR1 and CDR2 sequences are LGHNA and YSLEER. The V gene lost 4 bases and the J gene lost 8 bases, with 14 bases spanning the gap. The CDR3 length is 13 residues.

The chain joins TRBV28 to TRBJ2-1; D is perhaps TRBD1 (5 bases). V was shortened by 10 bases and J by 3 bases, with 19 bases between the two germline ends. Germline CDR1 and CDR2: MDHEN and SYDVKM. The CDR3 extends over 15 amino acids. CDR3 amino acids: CATSPTVTYYNEQFF. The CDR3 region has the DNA TGTGCCACCTCCCCGACAGTTACCTACTACAATGAGCAGTTCTTC.

The CDR3 spells CASSLNQASVNTGELFF. DNA of the CDR3: TGTGCCAGCAGCTTAAATCAGGCTAGCGTGAACACCGGGGAGCTGTTTTTT. The rearrangement joins TRBV7-3 to TRBJ2-2, with D maybe TRBD2 (6 bases). This CDR3 region has 17 residues. Trimming removed 1 base at V and 1 base at J, with 13 bases between. Germline V lookup: CDR1 SGHTA, CDR2 FQGTGA. Combining the CDR3 with reference TRBV7-3 and TRBJ2-2 gives the whole variable domain GAGVSQTPSNKVTEKGKYVELRCDPISGHTALYWYRQSLGQGPEFLIYFQGTGAADDSGLPNDRFFAVRPEGSVSTLKIQRTERGDSAVYLCASSLNQASVNTGELFFGEGSRLTVL.

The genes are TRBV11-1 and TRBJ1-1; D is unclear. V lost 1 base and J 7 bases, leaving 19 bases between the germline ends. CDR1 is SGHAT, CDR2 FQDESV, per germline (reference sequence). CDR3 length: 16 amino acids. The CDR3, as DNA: TGTGCCAGCAGCTTAGTGGCAGCCGGGGAATCATATGAAGCTTTCTTT. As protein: CASSLVAAGESYEAFF.

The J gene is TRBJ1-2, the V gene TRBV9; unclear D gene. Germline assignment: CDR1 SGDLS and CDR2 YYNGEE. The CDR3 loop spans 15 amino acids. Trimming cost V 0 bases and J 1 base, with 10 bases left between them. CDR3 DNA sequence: TGTGCCAGCAGCGTAGACAGCTCCTTTAACTATGGCTACACCTTC. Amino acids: CASSVDSSFNYGYTF. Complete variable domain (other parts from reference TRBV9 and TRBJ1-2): DSGVTQTPKHLITATGQRVTLRCSPRSGDLSVYWYQQSLDQGLQFLIQYYNGEERAKGNILERFSAQQFPDLHSELNLSSLELGDSALYFCASSVDSSFNYGYTFGSGTRLTVV.

In DNA form, the CDR3 reads TGTGCCACCAGCAGAGATCTAGTTTCCGAGCAGTACTTC. Encoded protein: CATSRDLVSEQYF. The genes are TRBV15 and TRBJ2-7, with D unclear. The CDR3 runs 13 residues. V shed 0 bases and J shed 6 bases, with 9 bases lying between them. Germline V gene lookup returns CDR1 LNHNV and CDR2 YYDKDF (reference sequence).

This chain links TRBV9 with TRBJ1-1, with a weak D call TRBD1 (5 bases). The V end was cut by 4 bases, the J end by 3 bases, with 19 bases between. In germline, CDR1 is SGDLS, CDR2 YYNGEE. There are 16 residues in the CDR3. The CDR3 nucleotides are TGTGCCAGCAGCTTACTAGGAGGGGCCTGGGACACTGAAGCTTTCTTT. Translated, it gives CASSLLGGAWDTEAFF. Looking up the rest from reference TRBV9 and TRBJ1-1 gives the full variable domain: DSGVTQTPKHLITATGQRVTLRCSPRSGDLSVYWYQQSLDQGLQFLIQYYNGEERAKGNILERFSAQQFPDLHSELNLSSLELGDSALYFCASSLLGGAWDTEAFFGQGTRLTVV.

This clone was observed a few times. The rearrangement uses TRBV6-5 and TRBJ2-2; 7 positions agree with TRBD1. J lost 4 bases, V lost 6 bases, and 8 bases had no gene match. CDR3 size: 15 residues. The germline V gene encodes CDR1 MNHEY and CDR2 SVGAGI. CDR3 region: CASSPGQLITGELFF. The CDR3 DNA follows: TGTGCCAGCAGCCCGGGACAGCTTATCACCGGGGAGCTGTTTTTT.

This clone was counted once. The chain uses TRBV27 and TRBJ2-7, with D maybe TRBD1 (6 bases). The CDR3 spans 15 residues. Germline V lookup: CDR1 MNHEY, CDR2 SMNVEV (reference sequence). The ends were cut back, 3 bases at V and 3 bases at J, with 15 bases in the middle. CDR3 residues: CASSFGGGHFYEQYF. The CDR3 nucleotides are TGTGCCAGCAGTTTCGGTGGGGGACATTTCTACGAGCAGTACTTC.

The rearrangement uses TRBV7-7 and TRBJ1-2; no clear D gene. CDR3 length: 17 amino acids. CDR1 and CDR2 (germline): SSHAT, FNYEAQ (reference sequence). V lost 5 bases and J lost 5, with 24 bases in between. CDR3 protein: CASSPELISVLGYGYTF. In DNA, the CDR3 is TGTGCCAGCAGCCCCGAACTTATCTCTGTTCTGGGGTATGGCTACACCTTC. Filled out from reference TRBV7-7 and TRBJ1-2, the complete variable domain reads GAGVSQSPRYKVTKRGQDVTLRCDPISSHATLYWYQQALGQGPEFLTYFNYEAQPDKSGLPSDRFSAERPEGSISTLTIQRTEQRDSAMYRCASSPELISVLGYGYTFGSGTRLTVV.

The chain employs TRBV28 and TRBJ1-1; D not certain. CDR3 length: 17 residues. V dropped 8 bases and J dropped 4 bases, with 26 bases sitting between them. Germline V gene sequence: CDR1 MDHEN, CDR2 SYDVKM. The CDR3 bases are TGTGCCAGCTTGGGCAAGGCGTTATGGCCCTTGCGCACTGAAGCTTTCTTT. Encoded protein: CASLGKALWPLRTEAFF. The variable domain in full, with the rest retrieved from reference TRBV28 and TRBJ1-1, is DVKVTQSSRYLVKRTGEKVFLECVQDMDHENMFWYRQDPGLGLRLIYFSYDVKMKEKGDIPEGYSVSREKKERFSLILESASTNQTSMYLCASLGKALWPLRTEAFFGQGTRLTVV.

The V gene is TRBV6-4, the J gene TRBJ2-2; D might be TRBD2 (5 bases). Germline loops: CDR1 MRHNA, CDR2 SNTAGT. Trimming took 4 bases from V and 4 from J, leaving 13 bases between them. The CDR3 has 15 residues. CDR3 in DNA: TGTGCCAGCAGTGCTTATAGGGAGAGCACCGGGGAGCTGTTTTTT. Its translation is CASSAYRESTGELFF.

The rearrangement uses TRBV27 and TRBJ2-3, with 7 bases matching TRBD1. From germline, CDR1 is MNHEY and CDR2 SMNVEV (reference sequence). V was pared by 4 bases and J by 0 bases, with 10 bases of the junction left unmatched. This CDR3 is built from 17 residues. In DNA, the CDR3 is TGTGCCAGCAGTTCACCGAGAGAGACAGGGAGCACAGATACGCAGTATTTT. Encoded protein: CASSSPRETGSTDTQYF.

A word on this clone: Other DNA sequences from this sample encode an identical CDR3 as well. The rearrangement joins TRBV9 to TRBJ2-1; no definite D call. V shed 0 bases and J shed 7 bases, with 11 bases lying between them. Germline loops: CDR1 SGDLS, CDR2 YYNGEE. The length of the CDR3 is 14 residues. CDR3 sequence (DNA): TGTGCCAGCAGCGTAGATGGGGTAGGGAATGAGCAGTTCTTC. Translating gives CASSVDGVGNEQFF.

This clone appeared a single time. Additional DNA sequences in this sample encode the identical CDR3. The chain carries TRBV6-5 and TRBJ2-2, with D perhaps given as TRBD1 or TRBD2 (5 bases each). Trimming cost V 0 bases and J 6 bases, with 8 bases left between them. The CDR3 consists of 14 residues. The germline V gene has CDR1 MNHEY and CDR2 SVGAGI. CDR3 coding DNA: TGTGCCAGCAGTTACTCGAAGGGACCCGGGGAGCTGTTTTTT. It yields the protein CASSYSKGPGELFF.

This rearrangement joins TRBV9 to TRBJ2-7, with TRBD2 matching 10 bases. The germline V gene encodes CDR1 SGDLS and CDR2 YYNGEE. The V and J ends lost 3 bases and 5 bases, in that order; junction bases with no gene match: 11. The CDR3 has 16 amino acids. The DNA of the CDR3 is TGTGCCAGCAGCGAACGGAGCGGGAGGGCCCTGGACGAGCAGTACTTC. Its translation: CASSERSGRALDEQYF.

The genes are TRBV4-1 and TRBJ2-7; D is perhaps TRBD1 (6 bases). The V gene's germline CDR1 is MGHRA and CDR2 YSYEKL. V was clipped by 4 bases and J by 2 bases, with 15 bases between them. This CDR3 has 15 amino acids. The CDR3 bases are TGCGCCAGCAGCCCCACAGGGCTTTCAACCTACGAGCAGTACTTC. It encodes CASSPTGLSTYEQYF.